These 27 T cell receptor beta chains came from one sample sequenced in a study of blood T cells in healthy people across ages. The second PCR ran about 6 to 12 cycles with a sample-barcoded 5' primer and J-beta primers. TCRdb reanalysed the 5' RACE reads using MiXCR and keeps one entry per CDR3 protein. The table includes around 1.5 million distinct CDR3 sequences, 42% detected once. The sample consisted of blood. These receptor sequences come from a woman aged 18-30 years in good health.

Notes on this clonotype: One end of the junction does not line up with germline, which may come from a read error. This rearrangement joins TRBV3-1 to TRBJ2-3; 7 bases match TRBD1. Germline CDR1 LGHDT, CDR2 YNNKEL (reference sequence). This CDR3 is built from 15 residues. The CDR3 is CASSQWGTDTDTRYF. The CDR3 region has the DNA TGTGCCAGCAGCCAATGGGGGACAGACACAGATACGCGGTATTTT.

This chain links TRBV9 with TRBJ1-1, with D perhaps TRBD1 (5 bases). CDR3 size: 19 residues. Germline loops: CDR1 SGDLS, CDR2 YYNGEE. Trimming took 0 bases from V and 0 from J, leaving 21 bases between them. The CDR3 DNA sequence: TGTGCCAGCAGCGTAGGTCTGCAGGGCCGCGATTTTATGAACACTGAAGCTTTCTTT. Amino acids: CASSVGLQGRDFMNTEAFF.

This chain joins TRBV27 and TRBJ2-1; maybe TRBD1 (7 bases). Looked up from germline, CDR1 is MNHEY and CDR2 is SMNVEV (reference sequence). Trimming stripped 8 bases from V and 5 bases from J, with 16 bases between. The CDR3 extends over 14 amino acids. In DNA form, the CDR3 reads TGTGCCAGCGGTAGACTAGGGGGCCACAATGAGCAGTTCTTC. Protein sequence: CASGRLGGHNEQFF.

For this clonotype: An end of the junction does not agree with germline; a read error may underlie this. This CDR3 is CATNRNSGTVNYDYTF. In DNA form, the CDR3 reads TGTGCCACCAACCGAAACTCCGGGACAGTCAACTATGACTACACCTTC. The V and J genes are TRBV6-1 and TRBJ1-2, with 7 bases that match TRBD1. The CDR3 is made up of 16 amino acids. Per the germline V gene, CDR1 is MNHNS and CDR2 is SASEGT.

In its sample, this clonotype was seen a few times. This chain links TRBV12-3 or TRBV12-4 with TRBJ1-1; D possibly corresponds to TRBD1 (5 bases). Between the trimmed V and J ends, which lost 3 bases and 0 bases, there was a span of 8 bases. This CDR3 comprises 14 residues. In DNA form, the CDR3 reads TGTGCCAGCAGTTTTTCGGGGGTGAACACTGAAGCTTTCTTT. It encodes CASSFSGVNTEAFF.

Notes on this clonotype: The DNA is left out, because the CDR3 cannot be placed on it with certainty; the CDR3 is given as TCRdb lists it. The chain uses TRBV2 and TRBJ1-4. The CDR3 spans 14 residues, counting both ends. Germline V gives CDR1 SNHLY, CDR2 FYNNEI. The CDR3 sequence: CASILDGTNEKLFF.

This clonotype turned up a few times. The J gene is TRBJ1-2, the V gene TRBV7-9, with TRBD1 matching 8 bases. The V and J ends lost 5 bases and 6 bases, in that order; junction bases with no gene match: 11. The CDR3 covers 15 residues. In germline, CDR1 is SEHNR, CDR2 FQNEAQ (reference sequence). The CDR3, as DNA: TGTGCCAGCAGCCTCCCAGGACAGGGAACCCATGGCTACACCTTC. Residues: CASSLPGQGTHGYTF.

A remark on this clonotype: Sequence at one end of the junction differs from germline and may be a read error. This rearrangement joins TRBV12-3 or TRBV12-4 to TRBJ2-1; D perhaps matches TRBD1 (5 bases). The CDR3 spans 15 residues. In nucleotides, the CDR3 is TGTGCCAGCAGTTTGGGGCCGAGCAGCTACAATGAGCAGAACTTC. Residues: CASSLGPSSYNEQNF.

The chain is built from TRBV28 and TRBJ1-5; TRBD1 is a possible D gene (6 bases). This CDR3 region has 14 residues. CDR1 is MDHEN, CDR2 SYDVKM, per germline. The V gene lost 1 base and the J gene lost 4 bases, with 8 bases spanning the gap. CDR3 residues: CASSLYQGNQPQHF. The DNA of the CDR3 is TGTGCCAGCAGTTTATATCAGGGGAATCAGCCCCAGCATTTT.

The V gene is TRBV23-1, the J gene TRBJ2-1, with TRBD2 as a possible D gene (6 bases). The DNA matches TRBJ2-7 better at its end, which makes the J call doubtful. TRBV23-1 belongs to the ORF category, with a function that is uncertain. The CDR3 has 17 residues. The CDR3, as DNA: TGCGCCAGCAGTCATCCGCCCGAAGCGGGCTCCTACAATGAGCAGTACTTC. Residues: CASSHPPEAGSYNEQYF.

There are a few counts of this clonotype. The DNA of the CDR3 is TGCGCCAGCAGCCAGGACGGACTAGAAAAAGAGACCCAGTACTTC. Amino acids: CASSQDGLEKETQYF. The chain combines TRBV4-1 with TRBJ2-5; 7 nucleotides line up with TRBD2. This CDR3 comprises 15 residues. In germline, CDR1 is MGHRA, CDR2 YSYEKL. V gave up 3 bases and J gave up 3 bases; unmatched junction bases: 7.

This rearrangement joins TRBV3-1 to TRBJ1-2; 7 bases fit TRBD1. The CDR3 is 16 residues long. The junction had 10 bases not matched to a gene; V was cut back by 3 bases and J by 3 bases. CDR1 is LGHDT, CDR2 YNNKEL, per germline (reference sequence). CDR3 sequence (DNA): TGTGCCAGCAGCCATAGAGACCCCGGGACAGACTATGGCTACACCTTC. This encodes CASSHRDPGTDYGYTF.

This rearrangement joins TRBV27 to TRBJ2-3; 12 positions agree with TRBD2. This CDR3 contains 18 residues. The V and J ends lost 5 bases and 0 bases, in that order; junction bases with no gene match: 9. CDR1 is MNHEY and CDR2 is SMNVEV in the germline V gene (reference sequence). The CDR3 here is CASSLYPTSGGSTDTQYF. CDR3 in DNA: TGTGCCAGCAGTCTTTACCCGACTAGCGGGGGAAGCACAGATACGCAGTATTTT.

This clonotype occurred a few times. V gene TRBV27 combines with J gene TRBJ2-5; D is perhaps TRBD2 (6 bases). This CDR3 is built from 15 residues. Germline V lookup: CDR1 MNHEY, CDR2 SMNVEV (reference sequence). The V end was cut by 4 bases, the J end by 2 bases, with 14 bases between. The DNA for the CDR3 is TGTGCCAGCAGTTCCCTCGGGGGAGGACAAGAGACCCAGTACTTC. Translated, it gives CASSSLGGGQETQYF.

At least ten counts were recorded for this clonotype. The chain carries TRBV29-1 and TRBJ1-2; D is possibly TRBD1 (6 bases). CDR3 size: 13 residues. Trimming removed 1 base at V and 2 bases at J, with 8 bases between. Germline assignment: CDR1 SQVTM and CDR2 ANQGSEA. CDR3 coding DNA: TGCAGCGTTGAAGGGGGGCAAAACTATGGCTACACCTTC. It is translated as CSVEGGQNYGYTF.

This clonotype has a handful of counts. The CDR3 coding sequence is TGCAGCGTTGAGGCAGGGGCAGGGGATGAGCAGTTCTTC. This encodes CSVEAGAGDEQFF. The chain combines TRBV29-1 with TRBJ2-1; tentative D call: TRBD1 (6 bases). The CDR3 covers 13 residues. The germline CDR1 and CDR2 sequences are SQVTM and ANQGSEA. V was trimmed by 3 bases and J by 8 bases, leaving 14 bases between them.

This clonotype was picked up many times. CDR3 sequence (DNA): TGTGCCAGCAGCCCACCAGGACAAGTCTATGGCTACACCTTC. Its translation is CASSPPGQVYGYTF. The V gene is TRBV14, the J gene TRBJ1-2; D might be TRBD1 (5 bases). Deletions cut 4 bases from V and 4 bases from J, with 13 bases between. Looked up from germline, CDR1 is SGHDN and CDR2 is FVKESK. The CDR3 has 14 amino acids.

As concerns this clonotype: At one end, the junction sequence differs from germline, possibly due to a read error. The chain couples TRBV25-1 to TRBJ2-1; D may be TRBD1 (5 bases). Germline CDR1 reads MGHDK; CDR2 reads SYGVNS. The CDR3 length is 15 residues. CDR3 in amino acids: CASSDQGLTYNEQFF. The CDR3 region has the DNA TGCGCCAGCAGTGATCAGGGTCTCACCTACAATGAGCAGTTCTTC.

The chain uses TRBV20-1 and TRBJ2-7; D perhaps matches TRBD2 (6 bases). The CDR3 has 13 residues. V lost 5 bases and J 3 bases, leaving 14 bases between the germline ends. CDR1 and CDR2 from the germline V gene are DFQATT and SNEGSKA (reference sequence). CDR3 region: CSAVGDSNYEQYF. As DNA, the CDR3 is TGCAGTGCTGTGGGGGACTCGAACTACGAGCAGTACTTC.

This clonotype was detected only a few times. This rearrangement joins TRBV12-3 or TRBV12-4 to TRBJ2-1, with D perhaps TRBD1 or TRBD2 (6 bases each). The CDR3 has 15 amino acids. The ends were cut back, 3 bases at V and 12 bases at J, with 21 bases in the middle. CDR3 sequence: CASSFRDPGVGGQFF. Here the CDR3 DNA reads TGTGCCAGCAGTTTCCGGGACCCGGGGGTAGGGGGGCAGTTCTTC.

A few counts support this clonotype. The CDR3 region has the DNA TGTGCCACCAGTGATTTCAGTCAGGGGTCTTACGAGCAGTACTTC. It is translated as CATSDFSQGSYEQYF. The rearrangement links TRBV24-1 to TRBJ2-7; perhaps TRBD1 as D (6 bases). The CDR3 spans 15 residues. From germline, CDR1 is KGHDR and CDR2 SFDVKD. Trimming cost V 1 base and J 4 bases, with 13 bases left between them.

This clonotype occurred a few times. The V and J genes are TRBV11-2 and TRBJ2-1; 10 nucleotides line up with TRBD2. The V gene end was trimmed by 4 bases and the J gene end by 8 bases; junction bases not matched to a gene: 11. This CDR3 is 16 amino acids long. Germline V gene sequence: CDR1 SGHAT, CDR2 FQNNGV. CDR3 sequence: CASSSLAGAGGHEQFF. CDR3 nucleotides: TGTGCCAGCAGCTCCCTAGCGGGGGCCGGGGGGCATGAGCAGTTCTTC.

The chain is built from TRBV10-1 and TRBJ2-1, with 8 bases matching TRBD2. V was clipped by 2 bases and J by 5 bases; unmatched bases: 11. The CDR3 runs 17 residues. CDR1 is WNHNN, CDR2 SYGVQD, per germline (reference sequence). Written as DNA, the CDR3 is TGCGCCAGCAGTGAGACCGGACTAGCTCTGGGGAACAATGAGCAGTTCTTC. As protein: CASSETGLALGNNEQFF.

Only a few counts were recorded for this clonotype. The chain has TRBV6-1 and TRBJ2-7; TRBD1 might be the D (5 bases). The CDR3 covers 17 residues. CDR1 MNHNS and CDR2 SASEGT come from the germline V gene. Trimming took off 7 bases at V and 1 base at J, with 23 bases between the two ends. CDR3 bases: TGTGCCAGCACCTCGGATGGGGTCGGCAGGGCTTCCTACGAGCAGTACTTC. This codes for CASTSDGVGRASYEQYF.

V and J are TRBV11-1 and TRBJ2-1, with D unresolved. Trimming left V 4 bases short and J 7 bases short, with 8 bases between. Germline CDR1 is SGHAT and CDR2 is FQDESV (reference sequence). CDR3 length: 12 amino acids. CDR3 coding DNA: TGTGCCAGCAGCTATAAAAGGAATGAGCAGTTCTTC. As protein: CASSYKRNEQFF.

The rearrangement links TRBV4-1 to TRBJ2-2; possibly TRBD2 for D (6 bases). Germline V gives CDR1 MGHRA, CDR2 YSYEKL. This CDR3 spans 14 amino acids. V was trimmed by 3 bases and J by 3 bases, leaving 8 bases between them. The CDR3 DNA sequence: TGCGCCAGCAGCCAGGGGGGTTACACCGGGGAGCTGTTTTTT. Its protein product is CASSQGGYTGELFF.

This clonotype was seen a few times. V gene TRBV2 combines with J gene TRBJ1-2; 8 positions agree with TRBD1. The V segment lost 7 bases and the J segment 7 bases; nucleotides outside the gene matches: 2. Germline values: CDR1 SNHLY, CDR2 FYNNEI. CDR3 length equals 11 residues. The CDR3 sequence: CASTGGGGYTF. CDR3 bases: TGTGCCAGCACAGGGGGCGGTGGCTACACCTTC.